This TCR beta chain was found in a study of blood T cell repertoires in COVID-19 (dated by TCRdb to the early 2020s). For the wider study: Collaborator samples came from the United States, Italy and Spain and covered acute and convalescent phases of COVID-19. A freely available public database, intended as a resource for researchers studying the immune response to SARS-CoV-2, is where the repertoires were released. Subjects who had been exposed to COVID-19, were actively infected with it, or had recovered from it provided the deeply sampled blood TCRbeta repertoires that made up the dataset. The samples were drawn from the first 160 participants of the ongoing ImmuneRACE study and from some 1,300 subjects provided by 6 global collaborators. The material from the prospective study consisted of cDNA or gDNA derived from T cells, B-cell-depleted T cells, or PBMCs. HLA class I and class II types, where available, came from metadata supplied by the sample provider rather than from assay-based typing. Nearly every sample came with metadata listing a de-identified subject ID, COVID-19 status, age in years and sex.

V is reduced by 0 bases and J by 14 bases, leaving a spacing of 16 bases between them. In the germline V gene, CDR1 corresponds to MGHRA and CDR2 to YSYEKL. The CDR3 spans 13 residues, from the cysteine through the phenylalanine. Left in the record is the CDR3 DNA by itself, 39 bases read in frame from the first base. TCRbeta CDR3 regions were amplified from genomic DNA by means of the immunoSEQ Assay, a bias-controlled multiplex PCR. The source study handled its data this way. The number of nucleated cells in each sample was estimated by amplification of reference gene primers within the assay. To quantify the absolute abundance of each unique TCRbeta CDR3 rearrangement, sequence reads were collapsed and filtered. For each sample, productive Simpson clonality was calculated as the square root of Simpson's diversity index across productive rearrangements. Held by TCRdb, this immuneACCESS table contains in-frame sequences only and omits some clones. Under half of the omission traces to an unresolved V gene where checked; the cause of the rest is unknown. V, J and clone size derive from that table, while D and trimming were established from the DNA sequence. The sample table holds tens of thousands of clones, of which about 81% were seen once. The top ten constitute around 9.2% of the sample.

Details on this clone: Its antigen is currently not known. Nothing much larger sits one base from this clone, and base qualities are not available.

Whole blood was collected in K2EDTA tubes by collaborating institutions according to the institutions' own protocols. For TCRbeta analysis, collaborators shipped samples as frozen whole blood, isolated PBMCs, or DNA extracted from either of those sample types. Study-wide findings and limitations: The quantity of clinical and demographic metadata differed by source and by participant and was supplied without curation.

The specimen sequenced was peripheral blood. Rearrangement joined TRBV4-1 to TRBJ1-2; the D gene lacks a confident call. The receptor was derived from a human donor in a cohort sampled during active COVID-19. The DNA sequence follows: TGCGCCAGCAGCCAAGAAGGCCAGCGACTGAGGACCTTC. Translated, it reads CASSQEGQRLRTF.